The entry that follows covers one T cell receptor beta chain sequence. This sample was taken from a study of blood T cell repertoires in COVID-19. Study at large: The United States, Italy and Spain supplied acute and convalescent COVID-19 samples. T cells, B-cell-depleted T cells, or PBMCs supplied cDNA or gDNA.

The CDR3 contains 15 residues. The J segment lost 2 bases and the V segment lost 5 bases, leaving 2 bases of the junction unmatched. CDR1 is SNHLY, CDR2 FYNNEI, per germline. Sequencing used immunoSEQ multiplex PCR; TCRdb keeps in-frame clones, though not all of them. This table holds around 500,000 clones, approximately 85% found once. This receptor was obtained from a human donor in a cohort sampled during active COVID-19. The chain has TRBV2 and TRBJ2-3, with 12 nucleotides matching TRBD2. The sample taken for sequencing was peripheral blood. Here the CDR3 DNA reads TGTGCCAGCAGTAGACTAGCGGGAGTCACAGATACGCAGTATTTT. It encodes CASSRLAGVTDTQYF.